This T cell receptor beta chain is drawn from a study of T cells after yellow fever vaccination. The authors made TCR cDNA by 5'RACE template switching, adding a universal primer site and UMIs. Each CDR3 protein gets one entry after TCRdb re-called the 5' RACE reads with MiXCR. The data show about 580,000 distinct CDR3 sequences, about a sixth seen once. The receptor's source is a man aged 18 to 29 who received the YFV17D yellow fever vaccine. The sample here was PBMCs, taken about 5 days after the first yellow fever vaccination.

The CDR3 loop reads CASSPTGEWTGELFF. The DNA of the CDR3 is TGTGCCAGCTCACCGACAGGGGAATGGACCGGGGAGCTGTTTTTT. The J gene is TRBJ2-2, the V gene TRBV18; 8 nucleotides align to TRBD1. CDR1 and CDR2 (germline): KGHSH, LQKENI. Unmatched junction bases numbered 5, after V lost 3 bases and J lost 5 bases. The CDR3 is made up of 15 amino acids.